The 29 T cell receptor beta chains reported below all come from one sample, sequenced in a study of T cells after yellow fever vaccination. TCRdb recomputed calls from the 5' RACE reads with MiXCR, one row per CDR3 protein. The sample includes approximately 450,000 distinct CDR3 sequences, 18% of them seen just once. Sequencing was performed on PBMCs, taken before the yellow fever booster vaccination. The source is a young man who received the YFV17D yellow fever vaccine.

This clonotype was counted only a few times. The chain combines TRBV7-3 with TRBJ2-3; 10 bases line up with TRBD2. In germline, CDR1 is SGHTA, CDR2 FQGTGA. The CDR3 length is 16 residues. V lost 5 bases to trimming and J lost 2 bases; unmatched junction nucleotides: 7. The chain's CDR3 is CASSPGLAAVTDTQYF. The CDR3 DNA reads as TGTGCCAGCAGCCCCGGACTAGCGGCGGTCACAGATACGCAGTATTTT.

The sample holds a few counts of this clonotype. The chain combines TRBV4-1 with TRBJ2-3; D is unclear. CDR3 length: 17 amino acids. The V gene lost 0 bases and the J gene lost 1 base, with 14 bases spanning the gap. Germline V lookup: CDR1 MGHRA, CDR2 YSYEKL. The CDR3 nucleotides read TGCGCCAGCAGCCAAGATCAACGGGCCACGGGCACAGATACGCAGTATTTT. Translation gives CASSQDQRATGTDTQYF.

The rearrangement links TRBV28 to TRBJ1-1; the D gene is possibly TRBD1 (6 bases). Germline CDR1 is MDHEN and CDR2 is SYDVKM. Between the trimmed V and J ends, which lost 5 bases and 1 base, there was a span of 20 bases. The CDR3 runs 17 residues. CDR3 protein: CASSTHALGGQNTEAFF. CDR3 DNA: TGTGCCAGCAGTACCCACGCCTTAGGGGGACAGAACACTGAAGCTTTCTTT.

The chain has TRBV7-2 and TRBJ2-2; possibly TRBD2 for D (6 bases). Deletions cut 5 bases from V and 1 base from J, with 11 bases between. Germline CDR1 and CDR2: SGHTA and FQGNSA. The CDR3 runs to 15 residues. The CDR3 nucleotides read TGTGCCAGCAGCACCCCGGGGGTGAACACCGGGGAGCTGTTTTTT. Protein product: CASSTPGVNTGELFF.

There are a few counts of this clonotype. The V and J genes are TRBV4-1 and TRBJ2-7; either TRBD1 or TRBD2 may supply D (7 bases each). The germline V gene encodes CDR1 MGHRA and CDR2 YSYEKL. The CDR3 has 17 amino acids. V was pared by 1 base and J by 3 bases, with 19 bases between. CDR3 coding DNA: TGCGCCAGCAGCCAAGTCTCGGGAGGAGCAGGGGGCTACGAGCAGTACTTC. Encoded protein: CASSQVSGGAGGYEQYF.

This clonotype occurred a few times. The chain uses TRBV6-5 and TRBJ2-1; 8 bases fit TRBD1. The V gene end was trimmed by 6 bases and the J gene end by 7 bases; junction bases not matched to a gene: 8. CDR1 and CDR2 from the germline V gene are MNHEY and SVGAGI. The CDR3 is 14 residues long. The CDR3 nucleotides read TGTGCCAGCAGAACCACAGGGGGAAGTAATGAGCAGTTCTTC. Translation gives CASRTTGGSNEQFF.

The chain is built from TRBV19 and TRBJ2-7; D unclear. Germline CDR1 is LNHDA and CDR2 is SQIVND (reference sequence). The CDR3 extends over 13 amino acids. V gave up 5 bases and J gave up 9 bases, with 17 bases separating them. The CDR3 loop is CASSQRAAGGQYF. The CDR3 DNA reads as TGTGCCAGTAGTCAACGGGCCGCAGGCGGGCAGTACTTC.

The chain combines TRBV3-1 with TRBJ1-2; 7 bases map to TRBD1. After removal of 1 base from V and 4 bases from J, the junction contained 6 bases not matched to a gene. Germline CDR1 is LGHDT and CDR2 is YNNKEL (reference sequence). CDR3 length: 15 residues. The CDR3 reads CASSQGNRGPYGYTF. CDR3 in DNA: TGTGCCAGCAGCCAAGGGAACAGGGGTCCCTATGGCTACACCTTC.

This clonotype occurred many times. CDR3 region: CASSLYREDTQYF. In nucleotides, the CDR3 is TGTGCCAGCAGCCTCTACCGGGAAGATACGCAGTATTTT. V usage is TRBV6-5 and J usage is TRBJ2-3; TRBD2 is a possible D gene (5 bases). V was cut by 6 bases and J by 5 bases, with 12 bases left in between. The CDR3 runs 13 residues. Germline V gene data show CDR1 as MNHEY and CDR2 as SVGAGI.

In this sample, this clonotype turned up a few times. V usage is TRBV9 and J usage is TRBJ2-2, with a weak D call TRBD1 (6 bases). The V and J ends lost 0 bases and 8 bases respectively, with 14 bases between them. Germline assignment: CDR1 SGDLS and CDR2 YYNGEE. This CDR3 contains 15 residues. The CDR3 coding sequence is TGTGCCAGCAGCGTAGGATCAGGGGCTATAGGGGAGCTGTTTTTT. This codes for CASSVGSGAIGELFF.

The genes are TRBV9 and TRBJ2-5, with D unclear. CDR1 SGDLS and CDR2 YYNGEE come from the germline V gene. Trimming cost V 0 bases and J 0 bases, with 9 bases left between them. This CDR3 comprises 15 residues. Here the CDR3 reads CASSVGDRDQETQYF. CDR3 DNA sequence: TGTGCCAGCAGCGTAGGAGACCGGGACCAAGAGACCCAGTACTTC.

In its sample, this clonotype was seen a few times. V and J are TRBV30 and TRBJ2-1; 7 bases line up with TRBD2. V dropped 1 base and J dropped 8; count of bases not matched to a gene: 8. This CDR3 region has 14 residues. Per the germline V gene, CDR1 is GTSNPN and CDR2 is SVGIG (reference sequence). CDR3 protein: CAWSAGTNAHEQFF. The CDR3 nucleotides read TGTGCCTGGAGTGCCGGGACTAACGCCCATGAGCAGTTCTTC.

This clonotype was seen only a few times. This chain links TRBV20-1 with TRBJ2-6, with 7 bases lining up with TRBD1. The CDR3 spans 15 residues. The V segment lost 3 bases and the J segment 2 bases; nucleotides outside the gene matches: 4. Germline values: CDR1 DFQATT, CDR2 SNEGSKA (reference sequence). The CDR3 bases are TGCAGTGCTAGGCGAGGGGGCGCTGGGGCCAACGTCCTGACTTTC. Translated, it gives CSARRGGAGANVLTF.

The CDR3 region is CASGQRTGELFF. In DNA, the CDR3 is TGTGCCAGCGGTCAACGCACCGGGGAGCTGTTTTTT. The J gene is TRBJ2-2, the V gene TRBV6-5, with unresolved D. The CDR3 has 12 amino acids. V gave up 8 bases and J gave up 4 bases, with 8 bases separating them. CDR1 and CDR2 from the germline V gene are MNHEY and SVGAGI.

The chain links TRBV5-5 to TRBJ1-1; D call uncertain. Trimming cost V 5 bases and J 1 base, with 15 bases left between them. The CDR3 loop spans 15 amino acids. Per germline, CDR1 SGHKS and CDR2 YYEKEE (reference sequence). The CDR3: CASSYVTGKNTEAFF. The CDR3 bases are TGTGCCAGCAGTTATGTTACCGGGAAGAACACTGAAGCTTTCTTT. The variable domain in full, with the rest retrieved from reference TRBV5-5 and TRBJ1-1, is DAGVTQSPTHLIKTRGQQVTLRCSPISGHKSVSWYQQVLGQGPQFIFQYYEKEERGRGNFPDRFSARQFPNYSSELNVNALLLGDSALYLCASSYVTGKNTEAFFGQGTRLTVV.

This chain's CDR3 is CASRPGGGNTIYF. CDR3 nucleotide sequence: TGCGCCAGCAGGCCGGGGGGAGGAAACACCATATATTTT. The chain recombines TRBV4-3 with TRBJ1-3; a possible D gene is TRBD1 (5 bases). CDR3 size: 13 residues. The V gene lost 6 bases and the J gene lost 4 bases, with 10 bases spanning the gap. Germline assignment: CDR1 LGHNA and CDR2 YSLEER.

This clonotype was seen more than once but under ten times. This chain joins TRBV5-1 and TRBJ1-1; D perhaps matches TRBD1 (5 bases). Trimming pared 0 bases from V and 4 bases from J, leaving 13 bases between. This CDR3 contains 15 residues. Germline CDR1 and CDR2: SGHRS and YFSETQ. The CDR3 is CASSLARQGSTEAFF. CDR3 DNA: TGCGCCAGCAGCTTGGCCAGGCAGGGTAGCACTGAAGCTTTCTTT.

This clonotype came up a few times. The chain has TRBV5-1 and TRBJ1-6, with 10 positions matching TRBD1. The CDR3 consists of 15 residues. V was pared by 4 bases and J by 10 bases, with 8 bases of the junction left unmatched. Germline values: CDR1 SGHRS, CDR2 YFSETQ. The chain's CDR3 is CASSTGTGARSPLHF. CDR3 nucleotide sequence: TGCGCCAGCAGCACCGGGACAGGGGCTAGATCACCCCTCCACTTT.

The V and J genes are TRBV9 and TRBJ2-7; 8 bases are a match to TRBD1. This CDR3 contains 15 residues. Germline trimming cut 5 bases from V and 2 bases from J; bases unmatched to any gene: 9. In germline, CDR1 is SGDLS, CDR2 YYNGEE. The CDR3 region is CASSVAGTGAYEQYF. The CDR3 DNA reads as TGTGCCAGCAGTGTCGCCGGGACAGGCGCCTACGAGCAGTACTTC.

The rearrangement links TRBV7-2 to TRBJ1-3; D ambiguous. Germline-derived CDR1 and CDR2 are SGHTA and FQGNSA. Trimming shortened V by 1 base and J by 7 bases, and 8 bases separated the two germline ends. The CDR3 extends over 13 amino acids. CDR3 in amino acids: CASSLVGLNTIYF. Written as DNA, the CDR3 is TGTGCCAGCAGCTTAGTGGGGTTGAACACCATATATTTT.

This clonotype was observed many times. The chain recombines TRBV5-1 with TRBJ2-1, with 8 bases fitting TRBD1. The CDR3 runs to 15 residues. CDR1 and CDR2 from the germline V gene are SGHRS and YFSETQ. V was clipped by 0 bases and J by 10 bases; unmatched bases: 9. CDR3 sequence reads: CASSLAPSGGVEQFF. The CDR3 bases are TGCGCCAGCAGCTTGGCCCCCTCAGGGGGCGTAGAGCAGTTCTTC.

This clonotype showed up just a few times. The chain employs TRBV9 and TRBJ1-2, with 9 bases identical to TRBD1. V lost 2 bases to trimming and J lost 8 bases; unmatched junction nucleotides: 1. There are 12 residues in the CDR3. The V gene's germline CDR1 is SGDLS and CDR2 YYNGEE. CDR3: CASSVGTGGYTF. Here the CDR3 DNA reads TGTGCCAGCAGCGTGGGGACAGGGGGCTACACCTTC. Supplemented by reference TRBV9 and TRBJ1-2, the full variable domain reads DSGVTQTPKHLITATGQRVTLRCSPRSGDLSVYWYQQSLDQGLQFLIQYYNGEERAKGNILERFSAQQFPDLHSELNLSSLELGDSALYFCASSVGTGGYTFGSGTRLTVV.

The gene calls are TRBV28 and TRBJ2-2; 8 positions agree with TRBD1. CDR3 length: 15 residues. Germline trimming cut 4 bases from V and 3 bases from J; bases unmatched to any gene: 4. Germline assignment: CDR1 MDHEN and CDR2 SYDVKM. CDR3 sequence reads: CASSYQGAYTGELFF. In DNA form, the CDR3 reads TGTGCCAGCAGTTATCAGGGGGCCTACACCGGGGAGCTGTTTTTT.

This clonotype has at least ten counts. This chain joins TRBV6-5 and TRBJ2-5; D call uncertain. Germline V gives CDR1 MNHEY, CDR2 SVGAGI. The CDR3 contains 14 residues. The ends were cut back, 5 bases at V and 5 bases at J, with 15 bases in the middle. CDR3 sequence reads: CASSRSTRWETQYF. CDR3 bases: TGTGCCAGCAGTAGATCGACCCGGTGGGAGACCCAGTACTTC.

This CDR3 is CASSGGLAESQETQYF. The CDR3 bases are TGCGCCAGCAGCGGGGGACTAGCGGAGTCTCAAGAGACCCAGTACTTC. The J gene is TRBJ2-5, the V gene TRBV5-1, with 11 nucleotides matching TRBD2. Germline V gives CDR1 SGHRS, CDR2 YFSETQ. V shed 4 bases, J shed 2 bases, and the junction held 7 bases outside the gene matches. The CDR3 covers 16 residues.

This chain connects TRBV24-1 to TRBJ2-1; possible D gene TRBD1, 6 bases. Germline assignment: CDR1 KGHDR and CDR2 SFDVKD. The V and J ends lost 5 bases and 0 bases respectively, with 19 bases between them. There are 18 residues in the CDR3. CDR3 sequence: CATSGTNTGYSSYNEQFF. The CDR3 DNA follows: TGTGCCACCAGTGGCACGAATACAGGGTACAGCTCCTACAATGAGCAGTTCTTC.

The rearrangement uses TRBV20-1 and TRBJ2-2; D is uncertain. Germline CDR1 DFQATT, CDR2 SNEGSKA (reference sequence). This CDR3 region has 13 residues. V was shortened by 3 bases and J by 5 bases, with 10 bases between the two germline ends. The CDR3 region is CSARVARTGELFF. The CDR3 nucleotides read TGCAGTGCTAGGGTGGCGCGGACCGGGGAGCTGTTTTTT.

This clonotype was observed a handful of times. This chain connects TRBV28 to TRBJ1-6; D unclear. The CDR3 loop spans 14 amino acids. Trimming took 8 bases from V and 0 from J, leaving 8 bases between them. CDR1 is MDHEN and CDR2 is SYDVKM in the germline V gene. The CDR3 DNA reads TGTGCCAGCCGCCGGAGCTCCTATAATTCACCCCTCCACTTT. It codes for CASRRSSYNSPLHF.

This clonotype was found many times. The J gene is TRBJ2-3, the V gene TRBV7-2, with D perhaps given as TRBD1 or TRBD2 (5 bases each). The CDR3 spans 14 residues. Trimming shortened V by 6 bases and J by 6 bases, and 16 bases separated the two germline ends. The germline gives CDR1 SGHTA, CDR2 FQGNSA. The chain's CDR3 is CASSLDGTLDTQYF. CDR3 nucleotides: TGTGCCAGCAGTCTGGACGGGACCCTTGATACGCAGTATTTT.